A few counts support the clone carrying this TCR beta chain. The record originates from a study of T cells after yellow fever vaccination. V lost 0 bases and J lost 10; bases outside the gene matches: 11. This CDR3 contains 18 residues. Germline V CDR1 and CDR2: KGHSH, LQKENI. Using its own MiXCR run on the 5' RACE reads, TCRdb lists one record per CDR3 protein. The top ten hold about an eighth of the sample, which has hundreds of thousands of distinct CDR3 sequences, about 14% seen once. This clonotype was obtained from a man aged 30-40 years who received the YFV17D yellow fever vaccine. V is TRBV18 and J is TRBJ2-1; 14 nucleotides align to TRBD2. Specimen: PBMCs, collected on the day of the yellow fever booster vaccination. DNA for the CDR3: TGTGCCAGCTCACCACCGGGACTAGCGGGAGACCCCCGGCAGGAGCAGTTCTTC. Its translation: CASSPPGLAGDPRQEQFF.